This entry lists 28 T cell receptor beta chains sequenced from one sample in a study of blood T cells in healthy people across ages. Combining a sample-barcoded 5' primer with a J-beta primer mix, a second PCR ran for 7 to 11 cycles. TCRdb reanalysed the 5' RACE reads using MiXCR and keeps one entry per CDR3 protein. The sample includes 750,000 to 950,000 distinct CDR3 sequences, 40% to 65% of them seen just once. Sequencing was carried out using blood. These receptors originate from an older man in good health.

This clonotype was recorded a few times. The CDR3 DNA reads as TGTGCCATCAGTGGAGAGGACAGGGGTTCTACTGAAGCTTTCTTT. Protein product: CAISGEDRGSTEAFF. V is TRBV10-3 and J is TRBJ1-1; TRBD1 matches at 9 bases. The CDR3 contains 15 residues. Trimming removed 4 bases from V and 5 bases from J; junction bases left unmatched: 8. Germline V gives CDR1 ENHRY, CDR2 SYGVKD.

The chain employs TRBV6-2 or TRBV6-3 and TRBJ2-2, with 8 bases lining up with TRBD2. Germline trimming cut 2 bases from V and 6 bases from J; bases unmatched to any gene: 8. Germline CDR1 reads MNHEY; CDR2 reads SVGEGT. The length of the CDR3 is 16 residues. CDR3 nucleotides: TGTGCCAGCAGTTACCGCGCGGGAGGCGGGGCCGGGGAGCTGTTTTTT. Protein: CASSYRAGGGAGELFF.

The gene calls are TRBV4-1 and TRBJ2-3; 11 bases align to TRBD2. Germline assignment: CDR1 MGHRA and CDR2 YSYEKL. This CDR3 region has 18 residues. Losses at the gene ends were 1 base for V and 14 bases for J; bases not matched to a gene: 20. The CDR3 nucleotides read TGCGCCAGCAGCCAAGGGCAACTAGCGGGAGTTGGGCACAGATACGCGTATTTT. Amino acid sequence: CASSQGQLAGVGHRYAYF.

Comments on this clonotype: At one end the junction does not follow the germline gene, possibly because of a read error. This rearrangement joins TRBV7-9 to TRBJ2-1, with D possibly TRBD2 on 6 matching bases. Germline CDR1 SEHNR, CDR2 FQNEAQ (reference sequence). The CDR3 sequence is 14 residues long. The CDR3 region is CASCSRGSHNEQFF. As DNA, the CDR3 is TGTGCCAGCTGTTCGCGGGGCTCCCACAATGAGCAGTTCTTC.

At least ten counts were recorded for this clonotype. V is TRBV7-9 and J is TRBJ2-3; possible D gene TRBD2, 5 bases. V gave up 5 bases and J gave up 14 bases, with 26 bases separating them. The CDR3 sequence is 15 residues long. Germline V gives CDR1 SEHNR, CDR2 FQNEAQ (reference sequence). DNA of the CDR3: TGTGCCAGCAGCGTTGAGTCGGGAAAGCACAGATACGCGTATTTT. It translates to CASSVESGKHRYAYF.

CDR3 DNA: TGTGCCACCAGTGATCCAACCGGGACAGCCTATGGCTACACCTTC. Its protein is CATSDPTGTAYGYTF. This chain joins TRBV24-1 and TRBJ1-2; 7 nucleotides align to TRBD1. This CDR3 spans 15 amino acids. Trimming cost V 3 bases and J 4 bases; bases outside gene matches: 7. Per germline, CDR1 KGHDR and CDR2 SFDVKD.

This clonotype was counted only a few times. This chain connects TRBV10-3 to TRBJ1-1, with a weak D call TRBD1 (5 bases). The CDR3 covers 11 residues. Germline assignment: CDR1 ENHRY and CDR2 SYGVKD. V lost 10 bases and J lost 3, with 9 bases in between. CDR3 DNA sequence: TGTGCCACAGGGAGGGACACTGAAGCTTTCTTT. This codes for CATGRDTEAFF.

The gene calls are TRBV29-1 and TRBJ2-7; 7 bases line up with TRBD1. CDR1 SQVTM and CDR2 ANQGSEA come from the germline V gene. The trim removed 0 bases at V and 2 bases at J, leaving 1 base unmatched. The CDR3 length is 13 residues. CDR3 DNA: TGCAGCGTTGAAGAGGACAGGCCCTACGAGCAGTACTTC. Protein: CSVEEDRPYEQYF.

The gene calls are TRBV20-1 and TRBJ2-7; 11 bases are a match to TRBD2. The CDR3 sequence is 14 residues long. After removal of 6 bases from V and 7 bases from J, the junction contained 11 bases not matched to a gene. The germline V gene encodes CDR1 DFQATT and CDR2 SNEGSKA (reference sequence). The DNA for the CDR3 is TGCAGTGCCACACTAGCGGGAGAGCTCAATGAGCAGTACTTC. It specifies CSATLAGELNEQYF.

A note on this clonotype: One end of the junction is discordant with germline, which a read error may explain. The chain employs TRBV20-1 and TRBJ2-5, with TRBD2 identical over 13 bases. The germline V gene encodes CDR1 DFQATT and CDR2 SNEGSKA (reference sequence). The CDR3 is made up of 14 amino acids. CDR3 nucleotide sequence: TGCAGTGCTCCAACTAGCGGGAGGGAGGAGACTCAGTACTTC. This translates into CSAPTSGREETQYF.

V usage is TRBV29-1 and J usage is TRBJ2-1, with 14 bases fitting TRBD2. The CDR3 has 14 amino acids. The J segment lost 7 bases and the V segment lost 6 bases, leaving 5 bases of the junction unmatched. Germline loops: CDR1 SQVTM, CDR2 ANQGSEA. The DNA for the CDR3 is TGCAGCGTCCGGACTAGCGGGAGGTCGAATGAGCAGTTCTTC. This gives the protein CSVRTSGRSNEQFF.

The chain joins TRBV10-3 to TRBJ2-5; maybe TRBD1 (5 bases). Germline CDR1 reads ENHRY; CDR2 reads SYGVKD. There are 15 residues in the CDR3. Deletions cut 4 bases from V and 0 bases from J, with 12 bases between. Here the CDR3 DNA reads TGTGCCATCAGTGGGGTCAGGGATTACCAAGAGACCCAGTACTTC. This codes for CAISGVRDYQETQYF.

This clonotype was seen a handful of times. The chain recombines TRBV25-1 with TRBJ2-7; D gene ambiguous. The length of the CDR3 is 12 residues. The V end lost 1 base, the J end lost 5 bases, and 6 bases lay between the germline ends. The germline V gene encodes CDR1 MGHDK and CDR2 SYGVNS. The CDR3, as DNA: TGTGCCAGCAGTGAATCCGAGAACGAGCAGTACTTC. This sequence encodes CASSESENEQYF.

J is TRBJ2-1 and V is TRBV5-1; D call uncertain. Germline CDR1 and CDR2: SGHRS and YFSETQ. The CDR3 is 13 residues long. V shed 4 bases and J shed 0 bases, with 5 bases lying between them. The CDR3 here is CASSKSSYNEQFF. The CDR3 DNA sequence: TGCGCCAGCAGCAAAAGCTCCTACAATGAGCAGTTCTTC.

The chain recombines TRBV27 with TRBJ2-3, with D perhaps TRBD2 (6 bases). This CDR3 is built from 15 residues. V shed 5 bases and J shed 2 bases, with 14 bases lying between them. Germline lookup yields CDR1 MNHEY and CDR2 SMNVEV (reference sequence). CDR3 amino acids: CASSRDSLPTDTQYF. DNA of the CDR3: TGTGCCAGCAGTCGGGACTCCCTACCCACAGATACGCAGTATTTT.

This clonotype is a singleton in its sample. The chain has TRBV30 and TRBJ1-2; TRBD1 is a possible D gene (6 bases). Germline CDR1 GTSNPN, CDR2 SVGIG (reference sequence). Trimming cost V 1 base and J 8 bases, with 14 bases left between them. This CDR3 is 13 amino acids long. In nucleotides, the CDR3 is TGTGCCTGGAGTGGGGGCCGGGACACGGGCTACACCTTC. Translating gives CAWSGGRDTGYTF.

This clonotype was seen only a few times. The rearrangement uses TRBV5-1 and TRBJ2-5; 8 bases are a match to TRBD2. CDR1 is SGHRS and CDR2 is YFSETQ in the germline V gene. J was trimmed by 5 bases and V by 4 bases; bases with no gene match: 16. This CDR3 spans 17 amino acids. The CDR3 DNA is TGCGCCAGCAGCCTCTTTTCCGGGAGGGCCCTCGGTGAGACCCAGTACTTC. This gives the protein CASSLFSGRALGETQYF.

The chain is built from TRBV5-1 and TRBJ1-1; the D gene is possibly TRBD1 (5 bases). Germline V gives CDR1 SGHRS, CDR2 YFSETQ. This CDR3 is built from 15 residues. Trimming took 1 base from V and 5 from J, leaving 15 bases between them. CDR3 DNA sequence: TGCGCCAGCAGCTTGTCGACAGCCCCCTGGACTGAAGCTTTCTTT. The encoded protein is CASSLSTAPWTEAFF. Drawing the rest from reference TRBV5-1 and TRBJ1-1, the complete variable domain is KAGVTQTPRYLIKTRGQQVTLSCSPISGHRSVSWYQQTPGQGLQFLFEYFSETQRNKGNFPGRFSGRQFSNSRSEMNVSTLELGDSALYLCASSLSTAPWTEAFFGQGTRLTVV.

Remarks on this clonotype: Compared with germline, one end of the junction differs, possibly owing to a read error. This chain uses TRBV12-3 or TRBV12-4 with TRBJ2-1; TRBD2 aligns across 11 bases. This CDR3 region has 15 residues. This chain's CDR3 is CAGSELAGAYNEQFF. In DNA, the CDR3 is TGTGCCGGCAGTGAACTAGCGGGAGCGTACAATGAGCAGTTTTTC.

The rearrangement uses TRBV9 and TRBJ2-7, with D possibly TRBD2 on 5 matching bases. V was trimmed by 4 bases and J by 5 bases, leaving 19 bases between them. Germline V gene data show CDR1 as SGDLS and CDR2 as YYNGEE. The length of the CDR3 is 15 residues. The CDR3 DNA reads as TGTGCCAGCAGCATTCGGACCTGGGAGAGAAACGAGCAGTACTTC. It translates to CASSIRTWERNEQYF.

There are a few counts of this clonotype. This sequence joins TRBV29-1 and TRBJ1-2; D perhaps matches TRBD1 (6 bases). The V and J ends lost 1 base and 3 bases respectively, with 15 bases between them. Looked up from germline, CDR1 is SQVTM and CDR2 is ANQGSEA. This CDR3 has 15 residues. The CDR3 region has the DNA TGCAGCGTTGAAGGAGGGGGGGCGTCTGACTATGGCTACACCTTC. Translating it yields CSVEGGGASDYGYTF.

V and J are TRBV5-5 and TRBJ2-6; D unresolved. V was shortened by 3 bases and J by 4 bases, with 8 bases between the two germline ends. The germline V gene encodes CDR1 SGHKS and CDR2 YYEKEE (reference sequence). There are 14 residues in the CDR3. The CDR3 nucleotides read TGTGCCAGCAGCTCCCAAGGGGGGGCCAACGTCCTGACTTTC. It translates to CASSSQGGANVLTF.

This rearrangement joins TRBV10-3 to TRBJ2-3, with 12 bases matching TRBD1. V shed 0 bases and J 14 bases; nucleotides not matched to a gene: 12. Germline V lookup: CDR1 ENHRY, CDR2 SYGVKD. CDR3 size: 16 residues. In DNA form, the CDR3 reads TGTGCCATCAGTGAGTCCGGGACAGGGGGCCCCAGATACGCGTATTTT. This codes for CAISESGTGGPRYAYF.

This sequence joins TRBV7-9 and TRBJ2-4; either TRBD1 or TRBD2 may fit D (5 bases each). This CDR3 has 17 amino acids. Between the trimmed V and J ends, which lost 5 bases and 2 bases, there was a span of 19 bases. CDR1 is SEHNR and CDR2 is FQNEAQ in the germline V gene (reference sequence). CDR3 residues: CASSHRWVGATKNIQYF. DNA for the CDR3: TGTGCCAGCAGCCACCGGTGGGTCGGGGCGACCAAAAACATTCAGTACTTC.

V gene TRBV10-3 combines with J gene TRBJ1-4; D is ambiguous. The length of the CDR3 is 15 residues. Trimming cost V 3 bases and J 3 bases, with 11 bases left between them. Germline loops: CDR1 ENHRY, CDR2 SYGVKD. The CDR3 bases are TGTGCCATCAGTGACCCCGCCGGGGCTAATGAAAAACTGTTTTTT. It yields the protein CAISDPAGANEKLFF.

As for this clonotype: Sequence at one end of the junction differs from germline and may be a read error. The genes are TRBV6-4 and TRBJ2-6; maybe TRBD1 (5 bases). Germline V gives CDR1 MRHNA, CDR2 SNTAGT. There are 16 residues in the CDR3. The CDR3 is CASSVQGGSGPNVLTF. CDR3 nucleotide sequence: TGTGCCAGCAGTGTGCAGGGTGGGTCTGGGCCCAACGTCCTGACTTTC.

The chain is built from TRBV5-1 and TRBJ2-3, with TRBD2 matching over 7 bases. Germline CDR1 SGHRS, CDR2 YFSETQ. This CDR3 comprises 16 residues. J lost 0 bases, V lost 5 bases, and 9 bases had no gene match. CDR3 protein: CASRKEGGLSTDTQYF. In DNA form, the CDR3 reads TGCGCCAGCAGGAAGGAGGGAGGGCTCAGCACAGATACGCAGTATTTT.

This clonotype was detected ten times or more. This chain uses TRBV5-1 with TRBJ1-6, with 8 bases aligning to TRBD1. Germline V CDR1 and CDR2: SGHRS, YFSETQ. After removal of 0 bases from V and 14 bases from J, the junction contained 4 bases not matched to a gene. The CDR3 consists of 13 residues. This CDR3 is CASSLVQGASLHF. The CDR3 DNA reads as TGCGCCAGCAGCTTGGTTCAGGGGGCCTCCCTCCACTTT.